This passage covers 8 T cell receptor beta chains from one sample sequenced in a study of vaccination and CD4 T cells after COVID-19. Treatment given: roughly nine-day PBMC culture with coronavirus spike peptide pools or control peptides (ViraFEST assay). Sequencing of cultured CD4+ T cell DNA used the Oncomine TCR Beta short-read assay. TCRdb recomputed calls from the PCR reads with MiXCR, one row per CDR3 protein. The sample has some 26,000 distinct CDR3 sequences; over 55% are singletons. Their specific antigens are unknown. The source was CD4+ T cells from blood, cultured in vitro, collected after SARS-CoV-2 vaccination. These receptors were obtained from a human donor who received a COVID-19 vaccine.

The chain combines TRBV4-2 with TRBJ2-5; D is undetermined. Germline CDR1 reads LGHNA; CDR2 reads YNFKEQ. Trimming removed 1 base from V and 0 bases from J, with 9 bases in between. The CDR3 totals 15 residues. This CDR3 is CASSQGISNQETQYF. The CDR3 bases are TGTGCCAGCAGCCAAGGAATATCTAACCAAGAGACCCAGTACTTC.

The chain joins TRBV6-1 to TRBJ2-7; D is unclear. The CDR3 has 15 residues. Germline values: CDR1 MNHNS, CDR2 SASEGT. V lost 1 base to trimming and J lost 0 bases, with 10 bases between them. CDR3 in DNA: TGTGCCAGCAGTGAAGGGGCCGTATTCTCCTACGAGCAGTACTTC. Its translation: CASSEGAVFSYEQYF.

As DNA, the CDR3 is TGTGCCATACACGGGACGGATAACTATGGCTACACCTTC. It specifies CAIHGTDNYGYTF. V and J are TRBV12-3 or TRBV12-4 and TRBJ1-2; tentatively, D is TRBD1 (5 bases). The CDR3 runs 13 residues. V shed 10 bases and J shed 1 base, with 13 bases lying between them.

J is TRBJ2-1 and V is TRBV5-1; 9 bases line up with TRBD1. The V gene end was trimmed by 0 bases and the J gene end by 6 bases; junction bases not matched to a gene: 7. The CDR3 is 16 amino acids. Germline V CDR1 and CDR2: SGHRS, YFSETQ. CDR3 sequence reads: CASSLAGTGRGNEQFF. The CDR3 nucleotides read TGCGCCAGCAGCTTGGCCGGGACAGGGAGGGGCAATGAGCAGTTCTTC.

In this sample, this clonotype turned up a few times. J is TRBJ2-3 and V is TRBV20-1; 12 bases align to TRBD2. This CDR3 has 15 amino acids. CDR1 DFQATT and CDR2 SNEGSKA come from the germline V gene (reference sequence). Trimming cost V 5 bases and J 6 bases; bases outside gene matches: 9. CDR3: CSAWQTSGGSDTQYF. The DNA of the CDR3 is TGCAGTGCTTGGCAGACTAGCGGGGGCTCGGATACGCAGTATTTT.

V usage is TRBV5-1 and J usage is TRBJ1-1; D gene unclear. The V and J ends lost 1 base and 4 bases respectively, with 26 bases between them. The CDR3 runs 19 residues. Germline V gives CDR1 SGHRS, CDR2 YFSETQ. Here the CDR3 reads CASSLLRQAIKTPFTEAFF. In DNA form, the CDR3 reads TGCGCCAGCAGCTTGTTGCGGCAGGCAATTAAGACCCCCTTCACTGAAGCTTTCTTT.

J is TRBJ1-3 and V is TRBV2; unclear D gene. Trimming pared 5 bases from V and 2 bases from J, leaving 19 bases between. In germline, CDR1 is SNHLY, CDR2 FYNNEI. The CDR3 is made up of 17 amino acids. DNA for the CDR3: TGTGCCAGCAGTATGTCCCGGGGAGGAGGAACTGGAAACACCATATATTTT. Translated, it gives CASSMSRGGGTGNTIYF.

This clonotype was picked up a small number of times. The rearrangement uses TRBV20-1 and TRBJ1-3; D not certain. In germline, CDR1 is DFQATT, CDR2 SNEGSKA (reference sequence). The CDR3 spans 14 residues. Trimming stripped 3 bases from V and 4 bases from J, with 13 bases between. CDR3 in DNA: TGCAGTGCTAGTCGGCGTTCTGGGGGAAACACCATATATTTT. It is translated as CSASRRSGGNTIYF.